This note documents a single T cell receptor (beta chain) sequence. There are a few counts of this clonotype. No cognate antigen has been identified for it. Base qualities are not recorded, but no much larger clone differs from it by a single base. The roughly 38 donors, aged roughly 6 to 95 years, were systemically healthy Caucasian individuals from Russia. Roughly 9 milliliters of peripheral blood were drawn from each donor into EDTA-treated Vacutainer tubes. Ficoll-Paque density-gradient centrifugation was used to isolate PBMCs, with at least 6.5 million per sample. Total RNA was extracted from PBMCs with Trizol reagent, with at least 6 micrograms obtained per sample. For every donor, flow cytometry on a PBMC aliquot measured the percentage of naive CD45RAhigh/CD27high T cells. The data are from a study of blood T cells in healthy people across ages (dated by TCRdb to the mid-2010s). Regarding the complete study: In model experiments, roughly one uniquely barcoded TCR beta cDNA molecule per two T cells was captured by template switching. Using deep sequencing normalized with unique cDNA molecular identifiers, the study measured how TCR beta repertoire diversity changes with age. Donors were grouped into four age groups: young (average approximately 15 years), middle-aged (about 40), aged (roughly 62) and long-lived (just over 80). For two donors (one aged 18 to 29 and one aged 80 or older), the study analyzed two additional independent replicas of 1 million unique cDNA reads from the same blood draw.

Points the paper makes about the study in general: Donor CMV infection status was unknown, potentially confounding age-related changes in expanded clonotypes. Since profiling was done on bulk unsorted PBMCs, naive and antigen-experienced compartments could not be conclusively compared. Estimates of total diversity from one million sequenced T cells were regarded as lower bounds and underestimates. The long-lived group showed more naive CD4+ T cells, fewer expanded clones and increased TCR diversity than the aged group, suggesting age selection. As age increased, observed TCR beta diversity per million T cells dropped in a roughly linear way, and a significant reduction was already evident by age 40. There was a strong correlation between observed TCR beta diversity and the percentage of naive T cells measured by flow cytometry.

The CDR3, cysteine through phenylalanine, is 13 amino acids long. The retained sequence is limited to the CDR3, 39 bases, with the frame set at the first base. Between the V and J ends, shortened by 2 bases and 5 bases respectively, the junction contains 10 bases. Per the germline V gene, SGHRS is the CDR1 and YFSETQ is the CDR2. Libraries were made using 5' RACE. Data came from an Illumina HiSeq 2500. A second roughly 6 to 11 cycle PCR used a sample-barcoded 5' primer and a J-beta primer mix. Each TCR beta cDNA molecule received a unique molecular identifier from a template-switch 5' adaptor carrying 12 random nucleotides. Each sample yielded at least 2.5 million CDR3-containing paired-end reads. First-strand cDNA synthesis was performed from all RNA using the Mint cDNA synthesis kit, with priming by a TRBC-specific oligonucleotide. Following uracil-DNA glycosylase treatment, all cDNA underwent a first 18-cycle PCR with the universal primers M1SS and BC2_uni_R. In the source study's methods: For normalization, 1 million high-quality reads were randomly selected from each sample, with every read carrying a distinct molecular identifier. Reads sharing molecular identifiers were discarded rather than binned into consensus sequences. MiTCR, run with a Q25 quality threshold and the strictest error-elimination algorithm, handled CDR3 identification, clonotype clustering and error correction. A nonparametric unseen species model with Euler transformation was used to estimate lower-bound total TCR beta diversity. TCRdb reran the public reads through fastp at Q25 and MiXCR, keeping productive beta chains. Identical CDR3 proteins give one entry, which carries the most common genes and DNA. The V and J calls and clone size come from TCRdb's table, not from the authors' own analysis. The sample includes about 930,000 distinct CDR3 sequences, with just under 30% observed a single time. The ten largest clones capture about 9.4% of the sample.

These data were likewise used in another study, on T cells of mothers and their children. According to the second study: Nine systemically healthy Caucasian individuals served as donors, namely three mothers together with their six children. cDNA synthesis used all of the extracted RNA, with 1.5 ug of RNA in each 15 ul reaction. Sample barcodes and 2-4 random nucleotides were added via the M1S primer in the second PCR. More than 8.5 million TCR beta CDR3 reads were obtained from each mother, and about 3 million reads were obtained from each child. Thymic selection shapes the output of TCR recombination in a similar way in related and unrelated pairs, and inherited differences have a minor effect. Normalized repertoire overlap in related mother-child pairs was always slightly higher than in unrelated mother-child pairs, but the difference was never significant. No persistent microchimeric T cell clones were found, with a detection sensitivity of approximately 100 clones per million clonotypes. Deep NGS was used in the study to compare the TCR beta repertoires of mothers and children and to look for features that separate related mother-child pairs from unrelated individuals. The mean age was around 42 +/- 4 years for the mothers and roughly 10 +/- 4 years for the children. Libraries were sequenced on Illumina HiSeq 2000 with 100+100 nt paired-end reads after adapter ligation with NEBNext reagents. To prevent cross-contamination, the mother and child libraries were prepared a month apart and were sequenced in separate runs. For each donor, somewhere between about 450,000 and 2,000,000 distinct TCR beta clonotypes were identified. Naive TCR beta clonotypes were estimated from low-frequency clonotypes matched to each donor's FACS-determined naive share, without sorting.

The receptor was derived from a middle-aged woman in good health. Sequenced input: blood. The receptor chain draws on TRBV5-1 and TRBJ1-1; a confident D gene designation cannot be given. The base sequence is TGCGCCAGCAGCTTCGGCATCAAAACTGAAGCTTTCTTT. This codes for CASSFGIKTEAFF.